What follows are 4 T cell receptor beta chains derived from one specimen sequenced in a study of T cell repertoires in cytomegalovirus infection. TCRdb reprocessed the reads via MiXCR and lists one record per CDR3 protein. Of roughly 310,000 distinct CDR3 sequences listed, about a sixth were seen once; the top ten hold 12%. Sequences were obtained from PBMCs. The receptors were sampled from a human donor in good health (CMV status not recorded). Some clones in this sample may be carry-over from other donors' samples.

This clonotype came up many times. The V and J genes are TRBV6-1 and TRBJ1-5; the D is unclear. CDR3 size: 15 residues. CDR1 is MNHNS and CDR2 is SASEGT in the germline V gene. The V end was cut by 8 bases, the J end by 7 bases, with 21 bases between. The CDR3 spells CASGERPLSGQPQHF. Written as DNA, the CDR3 is TGTGCCAGCGGAGAAAGGCCCCTCTCGGGGCAGCCCCAGCATTTT.

The chain joins TRBV18 to TRBJ1-2; the D gene is possibly TRBD1 (5 bases). The CDR3 loop spans 14 amino acids. Germline CDR1 is KGHSH and CDR2 is LQKENI. The V end was cut by 2 bases, the J end by 4 bases, with 11 bases between. CDR3 loop: CASSPNDGAYGYTF. The CDR3 DNA is TGTGCCAGCTCACCAAACGATGGGGCCTATGGCTACACCTTC. Full variable domain (rest looked up from reference TRBV18 and TRBJ1-2): NAGVMQNPRHLVRRRGQEARLRCSPMKGHSHVYWYRQLPEEGLKFMVYLQKENIIDESGMPKERFSAEFPKEGPSILRIQQVVRGDSAAYFCASSPNDGAYGYTFGSGTRLTVV.

The chain couples TRBV4-2 to TRBJ1-1; D may be TRBD1 (5 bases). V was clipped by 0 bases and J by 5 bases, with 19 bases between them. The CDR3 consists of 17 residues. The V gene's germline CDR1 is LGHNA and CDR2 YNFKEQ. This CDR3 reads CASSQDPGGVWGTEAFF. CDR3 in DNA: TGTGCCAGCAGCCAAGACCCCGGGGGGGTCTGGGGTACTGAAGCTTTCTTT.

This clonotype was detected many times. The chain has TRBV28 and TRBJ2-7, with D maybe TRBD1 (5 bases). V was pared by 9 bases and J by 2 bases, with 11 bases between. Germline CDR1 is MDHEN and CDR2 is SYDVKM. The CDR3 consists of 12 residues. The CDR3 loop reads CASRGQAYEQYF. CDR3 bases: TGTGCCAGTAGGGGCCAGGCCTACGAGCAGTACTTC.